This TCR beta chain emerged from a study of OX40 agonist ivuxolimab in advanced cancers. Whole-study context: Partial responses were observed in three patients, of whom one had hepatocellular carcinoma and two had cutaneous melanoma.

Study results and limitations: Expanded peripheral T cell antigen specificity was not determined. The average count of expanded clones was higher among CD8+ T cells than among CD4+.

Remarks on this clone: Its antigen is not identified.

Assay: immunoSEQ multiplex PCR; the TCRdb copy retains only in-frame clones and omits some. Here the sample spans about 50,000 clones, 85% to 95% being singletons. Germline V gives CDR1 SGHVS, CDR2 FQNEAQ. Trimming pared 8 bases from V and 0 bases from J, leaving 13 bases between. The CDR3 sequence is 14 residues long. The sample was CD4+ or CD8+ T cells sorted from blood, taken in a trial of the OX40 agonist ivuxolimab. This TCR was recovered from an adult with an advanced solid tumor such as melanoma, head and neck, liver or kidney cancer. V gene TRBV7-8 combines with J gene TRBJ2-5; possibly TRBD2 for D (6 bases). CDR3 coding DNA: TGTGCCAGCCCCGGAGGGAGAAACCAAGAGACCCAGTACTTC. It codes for CASPGGRNQETQYF.